Given below is one T cell receptor (beta chain) in context. The antigen remains unidentified. The sample comes from a study of blood T cells in healthy people across ages. Findings and caveats of the study: Investigators treated diversity estimates from one million T cells as underestimates. Correlation between TCR beta diversity and naive T cell percentage was strong.

A J-beta primer mix and a sample-barcoded 5' primer were used in a second PCR of about 7 to 12 cycles. From the 5' RACE reads, TCRdb called clonotypes with MiXCR, one entry per CDR3 protein. The table shows about a million distinct CDR3 sequences, with about two fifths occurring only once. The CDR3 is 11 residues long. Trimming left V 0 bases short and J 10 bases short, with 3 bases between. Germline lookup yields CDR1 KGHDR and CDR2 SFDVKD. The chain employs TRBV24-1 and TRBJ2-1; no clear D gene. The specimen sequenced was blood. The clonotype comes from a man aged 18 to 35 in good health. CDR3 DNA sequence: TGTGCCACCAGTGATTTGGGAGAGCAGTTCTTC. It codes for CATSDLGEQFF.